One sample yielded the 7 T cell receptor beta chains listed below, sequenced in a study of molecular identifiers for immune sequencing clone quantification. TCRdb processed the PCR reads anew with MiXCR; each CDR3 protein has one entry. The data hold some 320,000 distinct CDR3 sequences, with 20% to 25% observed a single time. Material for sequencing was naive CD8+ T cells from blood, with Jurkat cell RNA spiked in. Subset specified: FACS-sorted CD8+CD4-CCR7+CD45RA+ naive T cells. These TCRs come from a human donor in good health. Some libraries in this study had Jurkat cell RNA spiked in.

Comment on this clonotype: Since a much larger clone is just one base distant, this may be a read error. This chain uses TRBV7-9 with TRBJ2-1; 13 bases match TRBD2. J was trimmed by 10 bases and V by 8 bases; bases with no gene match: 11. Per germline, CDR1 SEHNR and CDR2 FQNEAQ (reference sequence). The CDR3 has 15 residues. The CDR3 spells CASGQLAGGPREQFF. The CDR3, as DNA: TGTGCCAGCGGACAACTAGCGGGAGGGCCCCGCGAGCAGTTCTTC. The whole variable domain, filled in from reference TRBV7-9 and TRBJ2-1, reads DTGVSQNPRHKITKRGQNVTFRCDPISEHNRLYWYRQTLGQGPEFLTYFQNEAQLEKSRLLSDRFSAERPKGSFSTLEIQRTEQGDSAMYLCASGQLAGGPREQFFGPGTRLTVL.

The chain combines TRBV20-1 with TRBJ2-3, with 11 bases identical to TRBD2. V lost 3 bases to trimming and J lost 1 base; unmatched junction nucleotides: 12. This CDR3 spans 18 amino acids. CDR1 DFQATT and CDR2 SNEGSKA come from the germline V gene (reference sequence). The CDR3 protein is CSARGWLAGGQGTDTQYF. CDR3 DNA: TGCAGTGCTAGGGGGTGGCTAGCGGGGGGTCAAGGCACAGATACGCAGTATTTT.

This clonotype occurred many times. CDR3 region: CASTKGTDSNQPQHF. CDR3 sequence (DNA): TGTGCCAGCACTAAAGGGACAGATAGCAATCAGCCCCAGCATTTT. The chain employs TRBV2 and TRBJ1-5; 7 nucleotides align to TRBD1. V dropped 7 bases and J dropped 0; count of bases not matched to a gene: 6. In germline, CDR1 is SNHLY, CDR2 FYNNEI. The CDR3 length is 15 residues.

In the case of this clonotype: This may be a read error, as it is one base from a much larger clone. This chain connects TRBV11-1 to TRBJ2-7, with no clear D. There are 15 residues in the CDR3. Germline CDR1 is SGHAT and CDR2 is FQDESV (reference sequence). V was pared by 1 base and J by 6 bases, with 16 bases between. CDR3 in DNA: TGTGCCAGCAGCTTAGATAGTCAATCCCCTCTCGAGCAGTACTTC. This encodes CASSLDSQSPLEQYF.

Of note for this clonotype: At one boundary the junction diverges from the germline segment, which might be a read error. The chain links TRBV7-9 to TRBJ1-4; D not resolved. The CDR3 covers 14 residues. Germline CDR1 reads SEHNR; CDR2 reads FQNEAQ (reference sequence). The CDR3 DNA reads as TGTGCCAGCAGCTTAGGTGGGGTGTCGGAAAAACTGGTTTTT. Amino acids: CASSLGGVSEKLVF.

With respect to this clonotype: This may come from a read error, since a much larger clone is one base off. The CDR3 carries no conserved terminal phenylalanine or tryptophan, so it likely arises from a read error. The gene calls are TRBV7-2 and TRBJ2-3; no clear D gene. The V end was cut by 0 bases, the J end by 6 bases, with 10 bases between. The CDR3 length is 14 residues. The germline V gene has CDR1 SGHTA and CDR2 FQGNSA. In DNA, the CDR3 is TGTGCCAGCAGCTTAGCGCCACTCCGGGATACGCAGTATTCT. This sequence encodes CASSLAPLRDTQYS.

A word on this clonotype: A read error is possible here, since a much larger clone lies one base away. The genes are TRBV29-1 and TRBJ2-3; 7 bases are a match to TRBD2. CDR1 and CDR2 from the germline V gene are SQVTM and ANQGSEA. CDR3 length: 14 residues. The CDR3 nucleotides read TGCAGCGCGCGCCAGGCTAGCGGAGCAGATATGCAGTATTTT. Amino acids: CSARQASGADMQYF.